This TCR beta chain derives from a study of blood T cell repertoires in COVID-19. At the level of the study: Collection of acute and convalescent COVID-19 samples took place in the United States, Italy and Spain. PBMCs, B-cell-depleted T cells, or T cells were the source of the cDNA or gDNA that made up the material.

Per the study methods: Using reference gene primer amplification, nucleated cell counts were estimated. Here immunoSEQ multiplex PCR was the method, and the copy in TCRdb shows in-frame clones only, minus some. The DNA gave D and trimming, while V, J and clone size come from that table. The table lists roughly 49,000 clones, around 80% of them singletons. Sample: peripheral blood. The TCR was taken from a woman of 80 years or more with acute or convalescent COVID-19.

The CDR3 loop reads CASSEVWTAGKLFF. In DNA form, the CDR3 reads TGTGCCAGCAGTGAAGTTTGGACAGCTGGAAAACTGTTTTTT. The chain carries TRBV6-1 and TRBJ1-4, with a possible D match to TRBD1 (6 bases). The length of the CDR3 is 14 residues. V lost 1 base and J lost 10, with 13 bases in between. In germline, CDR1 is MNHNS, CDR2 SASEGT.